This T cell receptor (beta chain) was captured by sequencing in a study of PD-L1 blockade in urothelial cancer (dated by TCRdb to the late 2010s). Describing the broader study: Every patient began therapy at some point between 2014 and 2015 and was given atezolizumab 1,200 mg intravenously every 3 weeks. Pretreatment blood TCR-seq was available for twenty-nine patients, at least one posttreatment blood collection was obtained for about 25 patients, and tumor TCR-seq was available for about 25 patients. An ECOG performance status of 0 or 1 was recorded for the patients, and 0 to 3 prior chemotherapy regimens had been received by the patients. Whole exome sequencing and RNA sequencing of pretreatment tumors were performed alongside TCR sequencing in the same patients. Durable clinical benefit meant progression-free survival longer than 6 months, and TCR features were also tested against progression-free and overall survival. Blood samples were analyzed 3 weeks after the start of treatment (second dose) and 6 weeks after the start of treatment. The study was an exploratory multi-omic analysis of somatic, immune and clinical correlates of response to PD-L1 blockade with atezolizumab in urothelial cancer. Blood samples yielded a median of around 150,000 T cells and roughly 83,000 unique TCRs, with median clonality approximately 0.08. Twenty-five of 29 patients were identified as males with urothelial cancer of bladder origin, and a prior smoking history was reported by 18 of 29 patients. TCR sequencing covered pretreatment tumor samples and matched, serially collected peripheral blood taken before and after atezolizumab treatment. Eight to ten patients achieved durable clinical benefit and around 19 did not.

To estimate absolute template abundance from read counts, synthetic TCR analog templates were spiked into each PCR. TCRbeta CDR3 regions were amplified from genomic DNA with bias-controlled V and J gene primers using the immunoSEQ assay. Rearranged TCRbeta segments were sequenced at approximately 20X coverage. The published analysis was carried out like this. Sequencing errors were corrected by clustering, and CDR3s were annotated against IMGT so that V, D and J genes could be assigned. Out-of-frame and stop-codon sequences were excluded, and only productive TCRbeta rearrangements were used in downstream analyses. Clonality was calculated as one minus the Shannon entropy normalized by the log of the number of unique productive sequences. Clones differing between time points or between blood and tumor were identified by Fisher's exact test with Benjamini-Hochberg correction at adjusted p below 0.01. TCRdb re-hosts the immuneACCESS table, in-frame sequences only. Its copies lack some clones; in the studies checked, an unresolved V gene accounts for under half of them, and the cause for the rest is not known. That table is the source of V, J and clone size, and D and trimming were worked out from the DNA. The sample table shows 42,000 or so clones, and roughly 86% are seen once. The ten top clones hold over 10% of the sample.

This clone was counted between two and nine times. Its binding antigen is unknown. Base quality data are lacking; no much larger clone is found one base away. The full study reports these points: Improved progression-free and overall survival was associated with having pretreatment peripheral blood TCR clonality below the median. Small sample size (n ≈ 27) and many exploratory analyses mean the results are intended to be hypothesis-generating. At 3 weeks after the start of treatment, tumor-associated TCR clones in peripheral blood had expanded more in patients with durable benefit (n ≈ 24, p = 0.022).

CDR1 and CDR2, looked up from the germline V gene, are ENHRY and SYGVKD. The CDR3, cysteine through phenylalanine, is 13 amino acids long. Just the 39-base CDR3 DNA is kept, in frame starting at base 1. V is pared back by 0 bases and J by 1 base, with 3 bases lying between the germline termini. The sample's time point label is to be understood as: peripheral blood 6 weeks after treatment start. The cohort comprised around 30 patients with locally advanced or metastatic urothelial carcinoma treated at Memorial Sloan Kettering on a trial protocol. Peripheral blood mononuclear cells were collected pretreatment and during treatment, with between 1 and 8 total time points obtained per patient. The Qiagen DNeasy Blood extraction kit was used to purify genomic DNA from total PBMCs and tumor samples. Collected pretreatment and during treatment, PBMCs were isolated and stored as previously described.

The sequence derives from a man aged 55-75 years with urothelial cancer. The chain is encoded by TRBV10-3 joined to TRBJ1-1; the D gene identity is not certain. The sample consisted of PBMCs, taken around atezolizumab (anti-PD-L1) treatment. This receptor carries the CDR3 CAISESGNTEAFF. Here is the DNA: TGTGCCATCAGTGAGTCCGGGAACACTGAAGCTTTCTTT.